The source of this T cell receptor (beta chain) is a study of patients and donors after allogeneic stem cell transplantation. The CDR3 extends over 17 amino acids. J was trimmed by 0 bases and V by 0 bases; bases with no gene match: 6. The germline CDR1 and CDR2 sequences are DFQATT and SNEGSKA (reference sequence). There are many counts of this clonotype. A single record per CDR3 protein comes from TCRdb applying MiXCR to the RT-PCR reads. The repertoire holds under 30,000 distinct CDR3 sequences, with 8.1% as singletons. Sample: blood, either unsorted or a sorted T cell fraction (not recorded which). This chain uses TRBV20-1 with TRBJ2-7; 12 bases line up with TRBD2. The clonotype comes from a human donor who was either an allogeneic HSCT recipient or a stem cell or donor lymphocyte infusion donor (not recorded which). It is not recorded whose cells these are; they may come from a transplant donor. The CDR3 loop is CSARDLGLAGSSYEQYF. For the CDR3, the DNA is TGCAGTGCTAGAGATCTCGGACTAGCGGGGAGCTCCTACGAGCAGTACTTC.